These 24 T cell receptor beta chains came from one sample sequenced in a study of CD4 T cells in relation to SARS-CoV-2 and coronaviruses (dated by TCRdb to the early 2020s). The library was made by the immunoSEQ multiplex PCR assay. The table comes from immuneACCESS by way of TCRdb, which keeps in-frame sequences with V and J called. Part of the clones is missing from these tables; in studies checked, under half for an unresolved V gene and the rest for unknown reasons. This sample has about 18,000 clones in its table, and 60% to 80% of those were observed once. About a quarter of the sample belongs to the ten largest clones. CD4+ T cells from unexposed donors were collected before the COVID-19 pandemic (2011-2018). After around ten days of culture, CD4+ T cells were isolated with the EasySep CD4+ T cell isolation kit. These TCRs are of unknown antigen specificity. What was sequenced was CD4+ T cells from PBMCs, cultured in vitro. The receptors come from a human donor in good health.

J is TRBJ1-1 and V is TRBV18; weak D call: TRBD1 (5 bases). The CDR3 runs to 15 residues. V lost 4 bases, J lost 1 base, and 13 bases lay in between. Germline V gene lookup returns CDR1 KGHSH and CDR2 LQKENI. In DNA, the CDR3 is TGTGCCAGCTCACACAGGAATCCATCGAACACTGAAGCTTTCTTT. Its translation: CASSHRNPSNTEAFF.

This chain connects TRBV5-6 to TRBJ2-3; D call uncertain. The V end was cut by 2 bases, the J end by 3 bases, with 10 bases between. From germline, CDR1 is SGHDT and CDR2 YYEEEE. The CDR3 is 14 residues long. The chain's CDR3 is CASSFIGLTDTQYF. In DNA form, the CDR3 reads TGTGCCAGCAGCTTTATAGGGCTTACAGATACGCAGTATTTT.

By share, this clone counts as medium-sized. This rearrangement joins TRBV5-1 to TRBJ1-2; 8 bases agree with TRBD1. Germline CDR1 reads SGHRS; CDR2 reads YFSETQ. This CDR3 has 16 residues. J was trimmed by 7 bases and V by 4 bases; bases with no gene match: 15. Here the CDR3 reads CASSRTAGQGAGGYTF. The CDR3, as DNA: TGCGCCAGCAGCCGAACGGCAGGACAGGGCGCTGGTGGCTACACCTTC.

This clone was detected only once. The chain combines TRBV20-1 with TRBJ1-5; D not certain. Germline V gene lookup returns CDR1 DFQATT and CDR2 SNEGSKA (reference sequence). CDR3 length: 14 residues. Trimming took 3 bases from V and 3 from J, leaving 12 bases between them. CDR3 region: CSASEVAVNQPQHF. The CDR3 region has the DNA TGCAGTGCTAGTGAGGTTGCAGTCAATCAGCCCCAGCATTTT.

The chain is built from TRBV5-4 and TRBJ2-7, with 13 bases lining up with TRBD2. CDR1 is SGHNT, CDR2 YYREEE, per germline (reference sequence). After removal of 2 bases from V and 3 bases from J, the junction contained 8 bases not matched to a gene. The CDR3 spans 17 residues. The CDR3 loop is CASSFGLAGVWDYEQYF. CDR3 DNA sequence: TGTGCCAGCAGCTTCGGACTAGCGGGAGTATGGGACTACGAGCAGTACTTC.

The chain uses TRBV5-1 and TRBJ1-1, with D tentatively TRBD1 (6 bases). Germline lookup yields CDR1 SGHRS and CDR2 YFSETQ. The CDR3 runs to 14 residues. V was pared by 8 bases and J by 0 bases, with 14 bases between. The CDR3 nucleotides are TGCGCCAGTAGGACAGTGGATTTGAACACTGAAGCTTTCTTT. Encoded protein: CASRTVDLNTEAFF.

This clone was detected once. This sequence joins TRBV5-1 and TRBJ2-3; 13 bases agree with TRBD2. There are 15 residues in the CDR3. Germline values: CDR1 SGHRS, CDR2 YFSETQ. The V and J ends lost 4 bases and 6 bases, in that order; junction bases with no gene match: 5. As DNA, the CDR3 is TGCGCCAGCAGCCCGTCGGGACTAGCGGGGGATACGCAGTATTTT. Translated: CASSPSGLAGDTQYF.

The rearrangement links TRBV19 to TRBJ1-5; TRBD1 might be the D (6 bases). The CDR3 has 16 residues. The V end lost 8 bases, the J end lost 4 bases, and 21 bases lay between the germline ends. Germline V gene lookup returns CDR1 LNHDA and CDR2 SQIVND (reference sequence). DNA of the CDR3: TGTGCCAGTCAGAGGGGGGGTTCTCGAGGGAATCAGCCCCAGCATTTT. Its protein product is CASQRGGSRGNQPQHF.

CDR3 residues: CASTDRASSYEQYF. CDR3 sequence (DNA): TGTGCCAGTACGGACAGGGCAAGCTCCTACGAGCAGTACTTC. The chain uses TRBV19 and TRBJ2-7, with TRBD1 identical over 8 bases. Unmatched junction bases numbered 5, after V lost 7 bases and J lost 0 bases. Germline loops: CDR1 LNHDA, CDR2 SQIVND (reference sequence). This CDR3 is built from 14 residues. The whole variable domain, filled in from reference TRBV19 and TRBJ2-7, reads DGGITQSPKYLFRKEGQNVTLSCEQNLNHDAMYWYRQDPGQGLRLIYYSQIVNDFQKGDIAEGYSVSREKKESFPLTVTSAQKNPTAFYLCASTDRASSYEQYFGPGTRLTVT.

V is TRBV11-2 and J is TRBJ2-1; possibly TRBD1 or TRBD2 for D (5 bases each). Germline values: CDR1 SGHAT, CDR2 FQNNGV. The germline V and J ends were trimmed by 2 bases and 3 bases, with 11 bases remaining between them. The CDR3 spans 15 residues. The CDR3 spells CASSLIRGSYNEQFF. CDR3 bases: TGTGCCAGCAGCTTAATCCGGGGCAGCTACAATGAGCAGTTCTTC.

Only one count was recorded for this clone. The chain joins TRBV10-1 to TRBJ2-3; TRBD1 matches 7 bases. The CDR3 is 14 residues long. Germline CDR1 reads WNHNN; CDR2 reads SYGVQD (reference sequence). J lost 2 bases, V lost 6 bases, and 5 bases had no gene match. The CDR3 nucleotides are TGCGCCAGCAGGCCGGGACAGAACACAGATACGCAGTATTTT. Translating gives CASRPGQNTDTQYF.

This clone appeared a single time. The J gene is TRBJ1-1, the V gene TRBV19; D is ambiguous. Germline V gene lookup returns CDR1 LNHDA and CDR2 SQIVND (reference sequence). The CDR3 loop spans 14 amino acids. V was shortened by 3 bases and J by 1 base, with 9 bases between the two germline ends. The CDR3 DNA reads TGTGCCAGTAGTATTTTTGAGGGGAACACTGAAGCTTTCTTT. It encodes CASSIFEGNTEAFF. The entire variable domain, with the rest obtained from reference TRBV19 and TRBJ1-1, is as follows: DGGITQSPKYLFRKEGQNVTLSCEQNLNHDAMYWYRQDPGQGLRLIYYSQIVNDFQKGDIAEGYSVSREKKESFPLTVTSAQKNPTAFYLCASSIFEGNTEAFFGQGTRLTVV.

The sample holds one count of this clone. In DNA form, the CDR3 reads TGTGCCAGCAGCCAAGGCCAAAGGTTCCATGAGCAGTTCTTC. Translation: CASSQGQRFHEQFF. The chain is built from TRBV14 and TRBJ2-1, with D hard to call. This CDR3 contains 14 residues. CDR1 is SGHDN, CDR2 FVKESK, per germline. Trimming shortened V by 1 base and J by 8 bases, and 12 bases separated the two germline ends. Full variable domain (outside the CDR3, taken from reference TRBV14 and TRBJ2-1): EAGVTQFPSHSVIEKGQTVTLRCDPISGHDNLYWYRRVMGKEIKFLLHFVKESKQDESGMPNNRFLAERTGGTYSTLKVQPAELEDSGVYFCASSQGQRFHEQFFGPGTRLTVL.

V is TRBV7-8 and J is TRBJ1-2, with unresolved D. Trimming took off 4 bases at V and 5 bases at J, with 17 bases between the two ends. CDR3 length: 15 residues. Germline V gene data show CDR1 as SGHVS and CDR2 as FQNEAQ. CDR3 sequence: CASSSVVGIGYGYTF. The CDR3 nucleotides read TGTGCCAGCAGCTCAGTGGTGGGGATAGGGTATGGCTACACCTTC.

The chain carries TRBV2 and TRBJ2-2; D is perhaps TRBD2 (7 bases). CDR3 size: 18 residues. The V end was cut by 6 bases, the J end by 6 bases, with 26 bases between. Germline values: CDR1 SNHLY, CDR2 FYNNEI. The CDR3: CASRRETLTGPVAGELFF. The CDR3 DNA sequence: TGTGCCAGCAGGCGGGAGACTTTGACAGGACCGGTGGCCGGGGAGCTGTTTTTT.

The rearrangement joins TRBV14 to TRBJ2-5; D remains unclear. This CDR3 comprises 14 residues. Per the germline V gene, CDR1 is SGHDN and CDR2 is FVKESK. V lost 1 base to trimming and J lost 5 bases, with 11 bases between them. Here the CDR3 reads CASSQVGGVETQYF. As DNA, the CDR3 is TGTGCCAGCAGCCAAGTTGGTGGTGTGGAGACCCAGTACTTC.

The chain is built from TRBV7-8 and TRBJ2-7; 8 nucleotides agree with TRBD2. In germline, CDR1 is SGHVS, CDR2 FQNEAQ. Trimming cost V 1 base and J 7 bases; bases outside gene matches: 9. The CDR3 is made up of 15 amino acids. DNA for the CDR3: TGTGCCAGCAGCTTAGTTGCTAGCGGGCCGGGGGAGCAGTACTTC. Protein sequence: CASSLVASGPGEQYF.

This clone occurred once. V usage is TRBV6-5 and J usage is TRBJ2-7; 8 bases match TRBD1. Germline V CDR1 and CDR2: MNHEY, SVGAGI. V dropped 5 bases and J dropped 5; count of bases not matched to a gene: 5. The CDR3 runs 13 residues. Here the CDR3 DNA reads TGTGCCAGCAGTATGTCAGGGGGCCACGAGCAGTACTTC. Its protein is CASSMSGGHEQYF.

The CDR3 protein is CASSGARRSGANVLTF. In DNA form, the CDR3 reads TGTGCCAGCAGTGGGGCCAGGAGGTCTGGGGCCAACGTCCTGACTTTC. The rearrangement joins TRBV2 to TRBJ2-6; tentative D call: TRBD2 (5 bases). The CDR3 totals 16 residues. Germline CDR1 is SNHLY and CDR2 is FYNNEI. V lost 4 bases, J lost 1 base, and 11 bases lay in between.

The gene calls are TRBV5-1 and TRBJ2-4; D ambiguous. Germline V CDR1 and CDR2: SGHRS, YFSETQ. V lost 0 bases and J lost 7, with 5 bases in between. The CDR3 has 12 amino acids. The CDR3 here is CASSLDFNIQYF. The CDR3 DNA follows: TGCGCCAGCAGCTTGGATTTTAACATTCAGTACTTC.

CDR3 bases: TGTGCCAGTAGTATGACTAGCGGGAGTAGGCAAGAGACCCAGTACTTC. Encoded protein: CASSMTSGSRQETQYF. This chain links TRBV19 with TRBJ2-5; the match to TRBD2 covers 12 bases. Germline lookup yields CDR1 LNHDA and CDR2 SQIVND (reference sequence). The V and J ends lost 3 bases and 2 bases, in that order; junction bases with no gene match: 4. The CDR3 has 16 residues.

A single count supports this clone. The chain employs TRBV19 and TRBJ2-5, with a weak D call TRBD2 (5 bases). This CDR3 has 15 residues. Germline V gene lookup returns CDR1 LNHDA and CDR2 SQIVND (reference sequence). V gave up 1 base and J gave up 5 bases, with 14 bases separating them. DNA for the CDR3: TGTGCCAGTAGTATAGGCGGAGGTCTGGCCGAGACCCAGTACTTC. Protein sequence: CASSIGGGLAETQYF. The whole variable domain, remainder taken from reference TRBV19 and TRBJ2-5, is DGGITQSPKYLFRKEGQNVTLSCEQNLNHDAMYWYRQDPGQGLRLIYYSQIVNDFQKGDIAEGYSVSREKKESFPLTVTSAQKNPTAFYLCASSIGGGLAETQYFGPGTRLLVL.

The chain couples TRBV7-9 to TRBJ1-4, with D perhaps matching TRBD1 (5 bases). The CDR3 runs to 15 residues. CDR1 and CDR2 (germline): SEHNR, FQNEAQ (reference sequence). Trimming cost V 5 bases and J 4 bases, with 14 bases left between them. CDR3 loop: CASSPIRDGNEKLFF. The DNA for the CDR3 is TGTGCCAGCAGCCCTATCAGGGACGGTAATGAAAAACTGTTTTTT. Complete variable domain (other parts from reference TRBV7-9 and TRBJ1-4): DTGVSQNPRHKITKRGQNVTFRCDPISEHNRLYWYRQTLGQGPEFLTYFQNEAQLEKSRLLSDRFSAERPKGSFSTLEIQRTEQGDSAMYLCASSPIRDGNEKLFFGSGTQLSVL.

The rearrangement joins TRBV6-2 or TRBV6-3 to TRBJ2-2, with D possibly TRBD2 on 6 matching bases. From germline, CDR1 is MNHEY and CDR2 SVGEGT. This CDR3 region has 16 residues. Trimming left V 4 bases short and J 3 bases short, with 15 bases between. CDR3 region: CASSLGGGLHTGELFF. The CDR3 DNA is TGTGCCAGCAGTTTGGGGGGAGGACTGCACACCGGGGAGCTGTTTTTT.